This passage covers 20 T cell receptor beta chains from one sample sequenced in a study of cytomegalovirus exposure and HLA in healthy donors. The PCR made use of 60 Vbeta and 13 Jbeta primers. Sequencing used immunoSEQ multiplex PCR; TCRdb keeps in-frame clones, though not all of them. The sample has 150,000 to 200,000 clones, 78% seen once; the top ten hold about 5.6%. The sequenced material came from PBMCs. The receptors come from a woman aged 25 to 39 in good health and CMV-seropositive.

The count of this clone is one. The chain has TRBV10-3 and TRBJ2-7, with D possibly being TRBD1 (5 bases). The CDR3 length is 14 residues. Germline CDR1 reads ENHRY; CDR2 reads SYGVKD. V dropped 3 bases and J dropped 2 bases, with 11 bases sitting between them. The CDR3 nucleotides read TGTGCCATCAGTGAATCAGGGTTCCCCTACGAGCAGTACTTC. Protein: CAISESGFPYEQYF.

The rearrangement links TRBV5-3 to TRBJ2-2; D is possibly TRBD1 (6 bases). TRBV5-3 is annotated as an ORF whose role is uncertain. The CDR3 runs to 13 residues. The germline V and J ends were trimmed by 3 bases and 5 bases, with 8 bases remaining between them. The CDR3 region is CARSYRVTGELFF. DNA for the CDR3: TGTGCCAGAAGCTACAGGGTTACCGGGGAGCTGTTTTTT.

This chain joins TRBV5-1 and TRBJ2-3; D not certain. This CDR3 has 15 residues. V was trimmed by 5 bases and J by 0 bases, leaving 13 bases between them. Germline V gene sequence: CDR1 SGHRS, CDR2 YFSETQ. The CDR3, as DNA: TGCGCCAGCAGTTATGCAGGCCCTAGCACAGATACGCAGTATTTT. It specifies CASSYAGPSTDTQYF. The entire variable domain, with the rest obtained from reference TRBV5-1 and TRBJ2-3, is as follows: KAGVTQTPRYLIKTRGQQVTLSCSPISGHRSVSWYQQTPGQGLQFLFEYFSETQRNKGNFPGRFSGRQFSNSRSEMNVSTLELGDSALYLCASSYAGPSTDTQYFGPGTRLTVL.

The V gene is TRBV7-6, the J gene TRBJ2-6; TRBD2 is a possible D gene (6 bases). Germline loops: CDR1 SGHVS, CDR2 FNYEAQ. CDR3 length: 19 amino acids. Trimming pared 1 base from V and 0 bases from J, leaving 16 bases between. CDR3: CASSLEARGWSSGANVLTF. The DNA of the CDR3 is TGTGCCAGCAGCTTAGAGGCACGGGGGTGGAGCTCTGGGGCCAACGTCCTGACTTTC.

V gene TRBV19 combines with J gene TRBJ2-3; D perhaps matches TRBD1 (6 bases). The CDR3 runs 14 residues. V dropped 7 bases and J dropped 2 bases, with 13 bases sitting between them. Germline V gene lookup returns CDR1 LNHDA and CDR2 SQIVND (reference sequence). In DNA form, the CDR3 reads TGTGCCAGTAACAGTAGGGGGTTCACAGATACGCAGTATTTT. Translated: CASNSRGFTDTQYF.

V is TRBV15 and J is TRBJ1-5, with 7 bases aligning to TRBD1. Germline V gives CDR1 LNHNV, CDR2 YYDKDF (reference sequence). This CDR3 contains 15 residues. Losses at the gene ends were 0 bases for V and 7 bases for J; bases not matched to a gene: 6. CDR3: CATSRDLGGAQPQHF. CDR3 bases: TGTGCCACCAGCAGAGATTTAGGGGGCGCGCAGCCCCAGCATTTT.

The V and J genes are TRBV6-6 and TRBJ2-3; D is possibly TRBD2 (6 bases). The ends were cut back, 6 bases at V and 4 bases at J, with 20 bases in the middle. Germline CDR1 reads MNHNY; CDR2 reads SVGAGI (reference sequence). This CDR3 is built from 16 residues. The CDR3 spells CASRVPGGAIPDTQYF. CDR3 nucleotides: TGTGCCAGCAGGGTCCCCGGGGGAGCGATTCCAGATACGCAGTATTTT.

The chain couples TRBV27 to TRBJ1-5, with D perhaps TRBD1 (6 bases). Looked up from germline, CDR1 is MNHEY and CDR2 is SMNVEV (reference sequence). V lost 5 bases, J lost 3 bases, and 20 bases lay in between. CDR3 size: 17 residues. This CDR3 is CASSNSRQARLNQPQHF. CDR3 sequence (DNA): TGTGCCAGCAGTAACTCCAGACAGGCCCGACTCAATCAGCCCCAGCATTTT.

The rearrangement uses TRBV11-2 and TRBJ1-2; 9 positions agree with TRBD1. J lost 5 bases, V lost 3 bases, and 10 bases had no gene match. CDR1 and CDR2 (germline): SGHAT, FQNNGV. The CDR3 spans 16 residues. CDR3 bases: TGTGCCAGCAGCTTTTCCAGGACAGGGGCCAGTTATGGCTACACCTTC. Protein product: CASSFSRTGASYGYTF.

The chain links TRBV20-1 to TRBJ2-7; the D gene is possibly TRBD1 (6 bases). The germline V gene encodes CDR1 DFQATT and CDR2 SNEGSKA (reference sequence). The CDR3 is 11 residues long. Trimming cost V 3 bases and J 4 bases, with 7 bases left between them. The DNA for the CDR3 is TGCAGTGCTAGCAGGGGTTACGAGCAGTACTTC. Translating it yields CSASRGYEQYF.

This chain joins TRBV7-8 and TRBJ1-2; possibly TRBD1 for D (6 bases). Germline CDR1 is SGHVS and CDR2 is FQNEAQ. The V end lost 2 bases, the J end lost 5 bases, and 6 bases lay between the germline ends. The CDR3 is 12 residues long. Here the CDR3 DNA reads TGTGCCAGCAGCTTACAGGGGTATGGCTACACCTTC. It specifies CASSLQGYGYTF. The full variable domain, with the rest looked up from reference TRBV7-8 and TRBJ1-2, is GAGVSQSPRYKVAKRGQDVALRCDPISGHVSLFWYQQALGQGPEFLTYFQNEAQLDKSGLPSDRFFAERPEGSVSTLKIQRTQQEDSAVYLCASSLQGYGYTFGSGTRLTVV.

This chain joins TRBV28 and TRBJ2-1; D remains ambiguous. Trimming shortened V by 6 bases and J by 2 bases, and 14 bases separated the two germline ends. Germline CDR1 is MDHEN and CDR2 is SYDVKM. The CDR3 has 15 amino acids. The CDR3 reads CASSPHSNTYNEQFF. In DNA form, the CDR3 reads TGTGCCAGCAGCCCTCATAGCAACACCTACAATGAGCAGTTCTTC.

V usage is TRBV13 and J usage is TRBJ2-1; D is unclear. This CDR3 is 15 amino acids long. CDR1 and CDR2 from the germline V gene are PRHDT and FYEKMQ (reference sequence). The V end lost 5 bases, the J end lost 5 bases, and 16 bases lay between the germline ends. CDR3 in DNA: TGTGCCAGCAGCCTCCCCAGGCCGTCACACAATGAGCAGTTCTTC. Its translation is CASSLPRPSHNEQFF.

The V call is TRBV7-2, the J call TRBJ1-4, with 9 bases matching TRBD1. Per germline, CDR1 SGHTA and CDR2 FQGNSA. The J segment lost 8 bases and the V segment lost 1 base, leaving 5 bases of the junction unmatched. The CDR3 sequence is 15 residues long. For the CDR3, the DNA is TGTGCCAGCAGCTTAGGTACAGGGGGCTGGGAAAAACTGTTTTTT. This encodes CASSLGTGGWEKLFF.

V gene TRBV6-5 combines with J gene TRBJ2-1, with TRBD2 matching 10 bases. The germline CDR1 and CDR2 sequences are MNHEY and SVGAGI. The J segment lost 6 bases and the V segment lost 6 bases, leaving 8 bases of the junction unmatched. The CDR3 consists of 15 residues. The CDR3 DNA follows: TGTGCCAGCAGAGCAGCGGGAGGGCCTTTCAATGAGCAGTTCTTC. It encodes CASRAAGGPFNEQFF.

Note on this clone: The sample carries other DNA sequences with the same CDR3. The chain employs TRBV6-5 and TRBJ2-1; a possible D gene is TRBD1 (6 bases). The CDR3 has 11 residues. V was clipped by 5 bases and J by 7 bases, with 6 bases between them. CDR1 and CDR2 from the germline V gene are MNHEY and SVGAGI. CDR3 nucleotides: TGTGCCAGCAGTAGGGGGAATGAGCAGTTCTTC. It is translated as CASSRGNEQFF.

The rearrangement joins TRBV7-9 to TRBJ2-7; possibly TRBD1 for D (5 bases). Per germline, CDR1 SEHNR and CDR2 FQNEAQ (reference sequence). The CDR3 is 12 residues long. Trimming removed 6 bases at V and 5 bases at J, with 11 bases between. The CDR3 region is CASSSTGHEQYF. The CDR3 nucleotides are TGTGCCAGCAGTTCAACAGGCCACGAGCAGTACTTC. Full variable domain (remainder filled in from reference TRBV7-9 and TRBJ2-7): DTGVSQNPRHKITKRGQNVTFRCDPISEHNRLYWYRQTLGQGPEFLTYFQNEAQLEKSRLLSDRFSAERPKGSFSTLEIQRTEQGDSAMYLCASSSTGHEQYFGPGTRLTVT.

V gene TRBV7-9 combines with J gene TRBJ1-5; TRBD1 matches at 9 bases. The CDR3 has 19 residues. CDR1 and CDR2 from the germline V gene are SEHNR and FQNEAQ (reference sequence). The junction had 18 bases not matched to a gene; V was cut back by 3 bases and J by 6 bases. Written as DNA, the CDR3 is TGTGCCAGCAGCTTCCTTACCGGGACAGGGTCTCGTACGGGTCAGCCCCAGCATTTT. Its protein product is CASSFLTGTGSRTGQPQHF.

The sample holds a few counts of this clone. This chain connects TRBV7-9 to TRBJ1-5; 8 bases line up with TRBD1. Germline V gives CDR1 SEHNR, CDR2 FQNEAQ (reference sequence). J was trimmed by 6 bases and V by 7 bases; bases with no gene match: 8. The CDR3 spans 14 residues. The CDR3 loop is CASTDTGGGQPQHF. As DNA, the CDR3 is TGTGCCAGCACCGATACAGGGGGAGGTCAGCCCCAGCATTTT.

The chain uses TRBV29-1 and TRBJ1-1; D not resolved. V was trimmed by 4 bases and J by 1 base, leaving 4 bases between them. Germline loops: CDR1 SQVTM, CDR2 ANQGSEA. The CDR3 loop spans 11 amino acids. The CDR3 reads CSVASNTEAFF. The CDR3 region has the DNA TGCAGCGTTGCCTCGAACACTGAAGCTTTCTTT.